This is a list of T cell receptor beta chains from one sample in a study of cytomegalovirus exposure and HLA in healthy donors. Method: immunoSEQ multiplex PCR; TCRdb's copy keeps in-frame clones and lacks some. This sample has roughly 150,000 clones, with around 80% found just once. Sequenced: PBMCs. The receptors come from a male donor in good health and CMV-seronegative. Both conserved end residues are part of each CDR3. Each record gives: clone size, J gene, V gene, D gene, CDR3 DNA, CDR3 protein. The D gene is left open where the match is weak. Expanded clones get a size class; other rows say once, few or many, or leave the size out.

- | TRBJ2-5 | TRBV28 | TRBD2 | TGTGCCAGCAGCCGGACTAGCGGGGGGGCGGGAAAGACCCAGTACTTC | CASSRTSGGAGKTQYF
- | TRBJ1-5 | TRBV2 | TRBD1 | TGTGCCAGCAGTGGCGGCAGGGGGCGAAATCAGCCCCAGCATTTT | CASSGGRGRNQPQHF
once | TRBJ2-5 | TRBV13 | - | TGTGCCAGCAGCTTAGGTCGGGAGACCCAGTACTTC | CASSLGRETQYF
- | TRBJ2-1 | TRBV9 | TRBD1 | TGTGCCAGCAGCCCGACAGGGGACCCCTACAATGAGCAGTTCTTC | CASSPTGDPYNEQFF
- | TRBJ1-1 | TRBV11-2 | - | TGTGCCAGCAGCTGGACCAGGGGTGGGAACACTGAAGCTTTCTTT | CASSWTRGGNTEAFF
- | TRBJ2-7 | TRBV30 | - | TGTGCCTGGAGCAAGGGGTACGAGCAGTACTTC | CAWSKGYEQYF
- | TRBJ2-2 | TRBV6-6 | - | TGTGCCAGCAGTTCGCAGGGTAGGATCGGGGAGCTGTTTTTT | CASSSQGRIGELFF
- | TRBJ1-5 | TRBV10-3 | - | TGTGCCATCAGTGAGTTTGCAGGGATCCATCAGCCCCAGCATTTT | CAISEFAGIHQPQHF
- | TRBJ2-5 | TRBV11-2 | TRBD1 | TGTGCCAGCAGCCCCGACAGGGATGTTGGGGAGACCCAGTACTTC | CASSPDRDVGETQYF
- | TRBJ1-1 | TRBV6-1 | - | TGTGCCAGCAGTGATCTCGGCACTGAAGCTTTCTTT | CASSDLGTEAFF
- | TRBJ1-1 | TRBV27 | - | TGTGCCAGCAGTTTACGGGGGGCGCTCACTGAAGCTTTCTTT | CASSLRGALTEAFF
- | TRBJ1-3 | TRBV5-1 | - | TGCGCCAGCAGGGGTCTAGGGGTATCTGGAAACACCATATATTTT | CASRGLGVSGNTIYF
- | TRBJ1-5 | TRBV11-2 | - | TGTGCCAGCAGCCCCTCCCCCGGTCAGCCCCAGCATTTT | CASSPSPGQPQHF
- | TRBJ1-4 | TRBV18 | TRBD1 | TGTGCCAGCTCTGAACAGGGGAATGAAAAACTGTTTTTT | CASSEQGNEKLFF
- | TRBJ2-3 | TRBV10-3 | TRBD2 | TGTGCCATCAGTGACTGGACTAGCGGGGGGGGGCCAGATACGCAGTATTTT | CAISDWTSGGGPDTQYF
- | TRBJ1-3 | TRBV6-5 | - | TGTGCCACCCGCCGACTTAGTCCCGCCGACACCATATATTTT | CATRRLSPADTIYF
- | TRBJ1-5 | TRBV6-5 | TRBD1 | TGTGCCAGCAGTCCCTCGACAGGGACCAGGCAGCCCCAGCATTTT | CASSPSTGTRQPQHF
- | TRBJ1-4 | TRBV2 | TRBD1 | TGTGCCAGCGGAAGACAGGGGTTGGGTGAAAAACTGTTTTTT | CASGRQGLGEKLFF
- | TRBJ2-2 | TRBV2 | TRBD1 | TGTGCCAGTTGGGGGGACAGGGGTTCGGGGGAGCTGTTTTTT | CASWGDRGSGELFF
- | TRBJ2-6 | TRBV9 | - | TGTGCCAGCACGAGGGGGACGGGCTCTGGGGCCAACGTCCTGACTTTC | CASTRGTGSGANVLTF
- | TRBJ2-5 | TRBV5-1 | - | TGCGCCAGCAGCCTACGGGGCGGGGCGGGGGAGACCCAGTACTTC | CASSLRGGAGETQYF
- | TRBJ2-3 | TRBV19 | - | TGTGCCAGTAGTATAGGAGGACTGACCACAGATACGCAGTATTTT | CASSIGGLTTDTQYF
- | TRBJ1-2 | TRBV5-6 | - | TGTGCCAGCAGCGAGCGAGGCACGAACTATGGCTACACCTTC | CASSERGTNYGYTF
- | TRBJ2-5 | TRBV21-1 | - | TGTGCCAGCAGAAAAAACGGGGAGGCGGGGACCCAGTACTTC | CASRKNGEAGTQYF
- | TRBJ2-7 | TRBV9 | TRBD2 | TGTGCCAGCAGCGTAGCAGCGGGGGGACGGTACGAGCAGTACTTC | CASSVAAGGRYEQYF
- | TRBJ2-2 | TRBV11-3 | - | TGTGCCAGCAGTCGGGGAGGCAACACCGGGGAGCTGTTTTTT | CASSRGGNTGELFF
- | TRBJ1-1 | TRBV6-5 | - | TGTGCCAGCAGTTACCTGGGGGCAGCTTTCTTT | CASSYLGAAFF
- | TRBJ2-2 | TRBV6-5 | - | TGTGCCAGCAGGAACGGGAACACCGGGGAGCTGTTTTTT | CASRNGNTGELFF
- | TRBJ1-3 | TRBV9 | - | TGTGCCAGCAGCCCTCCTTCTGGAAACACCATATATTTT | CASSPPSGNTIYF
- | TRBJ1-6 | TRBV6-6 | - | TGTGCCAGCACCTCAGGACAGAGCGATTCACCCCTCCACTTT | CASTSGQSDSPLHF
- | TRBJ2-7 | TRBV5-1 | - | TGCGCCAGCAGCTTGTTTGGCTGGGCAGGGGATCGCGACGAGCAGTACTTC | CASSLFGWAGDRDEQYF
- | TRBJ2-7 | TRBV5-5 | TRBD1 | TGTGCCAGCACCCACCACGGGGACAGAAGCTACGAGCAGTACTTC | CASTHHGDRSYEQYF
- | TRBJ2-2 | TRBV13 | TRBD1 | TGTGCCAGCAGCTTAGATGGGACAGGGACTACCGGGGAGCTGTTTTTT | CASSLDGTGTTGELFF
- | TRBJ2-1 | TRBV19 | TRBD2 | TGTGCCAGTAACTTCGGGGGGAGATACAATGAGCAGTTCTTC | CASNFGGRYNEQFF
- | TRBJ2-1 | TRBV30 | - | TGTGCCTGGAGTCGCGGAGACTCCTACAATGAGCAGTTCTTC | CAWSRGDSYNEQFF
- | TRBJ2-7 | TRBV5-4 | - | TGTGCCAGCAGCACAGGACAGCCCGAGAGCGAGCAGTACTTC | CASSTGQPESEQYF
- | TRBJ1-1 | TRBV10-3 | TRBD1 | TGTGCCATCAGTGAGGGCGACCCGGGGACCCAGGGGGCTCGGACTGAAGCTTTCTTT | CAISEGDPGTQGARTEAFF
- | TRBJ1-6 | TRBV6-6 | - | TGTGCCAGCAGTTACGGGGACGGACAGAATTCACCCCTCCACTTT | CASSYGDGQNSPLHF
- | TRBJ1-5 | TRBV25-1 | TRBD1 | TGTGCCAGCAGAGGTTCCGGGACAGCGGGCTATCAGCCCCAGCATTTT | CASRGSGTAGYQPQHF
- | TRBJ1-2 | TRBV12-5 | - | TGTGCTAGTGGTTTTGTGACAGCATCGAGAAACTATGGCTACACCTTC | CASGFVTASRNYGYTF
once | TRBJ2-7 | TRBV7-9 | TRBD1 | TGTGCCAGCAGCTCGGGACAGGGGGCCTACGAGCAGTACTTC | CASSSGQGAYEQYF
- | TRBJ2-1 | TRBV18 | TRBD1 | TGTGCCAGCTCACCGGGACAGGGGAATTACAATGAGCAGTTCTTC | CASSPGQGNYNEQFF
- | TRBJ2-7 | TRBV5-1 | - | TGCGCCAGCGGGAGGGGGGTTGACTACGAGCAGTACTTC | CASGRGVDYEQYF
- | TRBJ2-1 | TRBV5-1 | TRBD1 | TGCGCCAGCAGATCGGACAGGGAGAGGAATGAGCAGTTCTTC | CASRSDRERNEQFF
- | TRBJ2-3 | TRBV2 | - | TGTGCCAGCAGTCTCCAGGAGCGGTATACGCAGTATTTT | CASSLQERYTQYF
- | TRBJ1-3 | TRBV2 | - | TGTGCCACCAAAGGAGGGAATGGAAACACCATATATTTT | CATKGGNGNTIYF
- | TRBJ2-6 | TRBV19 | - | TGTGCCAGTAGTCACGCGGGACGGATATCTCCGGCCAACGTCCTGACTTTC | CASSHAGRISPANVLTF
once | TRBJ1-5 | TRBV12-5 | TRBD1 | TGTGCTAGTGGTTTGGGGGACAGACTCTCGGGGCCCCAGCATTTT | CASGLGDRLSGPQHF
- | TRBJ2-5 | TRBV14 | - | TGTGCCAGCAGCCCGGGGATTTTTGTCCCCACAGACTTC | CASSPGIFVPTDF
- | TRBJ1-6 | TRBV5-3 | TRBD1 | TGTGCCAGAAGCTTGTGGTCCAGGGGGATATCTTGTACGAGGCGACGGCCAAATTCACCCCTCCACTTT | CARSLWSRGISCTRRRPNSPLHF